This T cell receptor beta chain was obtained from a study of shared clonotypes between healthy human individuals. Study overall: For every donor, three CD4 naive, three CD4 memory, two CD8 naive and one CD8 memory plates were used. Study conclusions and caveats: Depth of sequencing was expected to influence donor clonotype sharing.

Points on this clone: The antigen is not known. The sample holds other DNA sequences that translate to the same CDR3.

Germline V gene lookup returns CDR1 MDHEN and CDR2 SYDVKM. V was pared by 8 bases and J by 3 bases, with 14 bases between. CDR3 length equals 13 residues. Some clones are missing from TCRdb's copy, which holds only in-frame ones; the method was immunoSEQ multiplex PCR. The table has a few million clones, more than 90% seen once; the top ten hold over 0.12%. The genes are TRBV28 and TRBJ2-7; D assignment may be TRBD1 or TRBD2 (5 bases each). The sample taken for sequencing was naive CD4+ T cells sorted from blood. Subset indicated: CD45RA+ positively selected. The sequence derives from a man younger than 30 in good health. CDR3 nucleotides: TGTGCCAGCTCCCCTGGGGGTAGCTACGAGCAGTACTTC. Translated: CASSPGGSYEQYF.